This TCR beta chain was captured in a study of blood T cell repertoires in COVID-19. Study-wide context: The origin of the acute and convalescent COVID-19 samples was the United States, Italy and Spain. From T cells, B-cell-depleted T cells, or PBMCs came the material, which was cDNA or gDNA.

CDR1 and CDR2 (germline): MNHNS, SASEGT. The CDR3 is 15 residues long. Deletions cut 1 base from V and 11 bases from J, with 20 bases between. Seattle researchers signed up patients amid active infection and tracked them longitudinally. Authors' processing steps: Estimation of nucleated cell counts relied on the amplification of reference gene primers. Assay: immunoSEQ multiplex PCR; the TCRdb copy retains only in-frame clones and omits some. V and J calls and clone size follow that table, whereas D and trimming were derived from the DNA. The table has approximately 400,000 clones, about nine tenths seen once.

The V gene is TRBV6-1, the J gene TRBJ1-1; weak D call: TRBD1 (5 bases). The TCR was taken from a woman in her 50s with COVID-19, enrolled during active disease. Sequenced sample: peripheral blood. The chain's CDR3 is CASSEVGSGAVRAFF. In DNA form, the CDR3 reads TGTGCCAGCAGTGAAGTTGGCAGTGGGGCCGTAAGGGCTTTCTTT.